Detailed here is one T cell receptor (beta chain). The antigen is not known. Mismatch with germline at one junction end may stem from a read error. This CDR3 is built from 18 residues. Per germline, CDR1 LGHNA and CDR2 YNFKEQ. This specimen comes from a study of T cell responses to AZD1222 COVID-19 vaccine. Study outcomes and limitations: Across the whole spike, CD4 TCRs peaked at regions 160-218 and 743-854. Baseline serology detected seropositivity in only five to seven AZD1222 recipients. Clonal diversity was possibly underestimated; the donors were predominantly white British and more often female.

Here immunoSEQ multiplex PCR was the method, and the copy in TCRdb shows in-frame clones only, minus some. This table has more than 90,000 clones, 80% to 85% appearing once. This receptor was taken from an adult in good health. V is TRBV4-2 and J is TRBJ1-1; the match to TRBD1 covers 8 bases. The sample in question was peripheral blood, obtained on day 0 of AZD1222 vaccination. In DNA form, the CDR3 reads TGTGCCAGCAGCCTCGCGACAGGGGTTGCCGCTCGGGACACTGAAACTTTCTTT. Encoded protein: CASSLATGVAARDTETFF.